What follows are 11 T cell receptor beta chains derived from one specimen sequenced in a study of control samples from healthy donors and cancer patients. Method: immunoSEQ multiplex PCR; TCRdb's copy keeps in-frame clones and lacks some. The sample has 100,000 to 150,000 clones, 80% to 90% seen once. Sequenced sample: blood. Receptors originate from a man in his 60s in good health.

The chain uses TRBV6-5 and TRBJ2-3; 12 bases are a match to TRBD1. Germline CDR1 is MNHEY and CDR2 is SVGAGI. Trimming cost V 4 bases and J 8 bases; bases outside gene matches: 7. This CDR3 contains 15 residues. The CDR3 protein is CASSFPGQGAVTQYF. DNA for the CDR3: TGTGCCAGCAGTTTCCCGGGACAGGGGGCGGTTACGCAGTATTTT.

This sequence joins TRBV4-3 and TRBJ1-6; a possible D gene is TRBD1 (5 bases). Per the germline V gene, CDR1 is LGHNA and CDR2 is YSLEER. Trimming took off 0 bases at V and 5 bases at J, with 14 bases between the two ends. The CDR3 is 17 residues long. CDR3 amino acids: CASSQEFFAGNNSPLHF. The CDR3 nucleotides are TGCGCCAGCAGCCAAGAGTTTTTCGCAGGGAATAATTCACCCCTCCACTTT.

The chain recombines TRBV7-9 with TRBJ1-2; no clear D. This CDR3 is 13 amino acids long. CDR1 and CDR2 from the germline V gene are SEHNR and FQNEAQ (reference sequence). V was pared by 1 base and J by 1 base, with 4 bases between. CDR3 amino acids: CASSLEDNYGYTF. CDR3 DNA sequence: TGTGCCAGCAGCTTAGAGGATAACTATGGCTACACCTTC.

The chain has TRBV7-2 and TRBJ2-5; 7 bases map to TRBD1. The length of the CDR3 is 14 residues. CDR1 is SGHTA and CDR2 is FQGNSA in the germline V gene. Trimming cost V 6 bases and J 2 bases; bases outside gene matches: 6. In DNA form, the CDR3 reads TGTGCCAGCAGTGTCGGGACAGTACAAGAGACCCAGTACTTC. As protein: CASSVGTVQETQYF.

CDR3 sequence (DNA): TGTGCCAGCAGCCCCACAGGGGGCTCGGGGTACGGCTACACCTTC. The encoded protein is CASSPTGGSGYGYTF. The V and J genes are TRBV11-2 and TRBJ1-2; 9 bases map to TRBD1. CDR3 length equals 15 residues. J gave up 8 bases and V 5 bases, and 12 bases lay outside the gene matches. CDR1 is SGHAT and CDR2 is FQNNGV in the germline V gene. The full variable domain, its missing parts supplied by reference TRBV11-2 and TRBJ1-2, is EAGVAQSPRYKIIEKRQSVAFWCNPISGHATLYWYQQILGQGPKLLIQFQNNGVVDDSQLPKDRFSAERLKGVDSTLKIQPAKLEDSAVYLCASSPTGGSGYGYTFGSGTRLTVV.

This sequence joins TRBV4-3 and TRBJ2-3, with 12 bases lining up with TRBD2. The V gene's germline CDR1 is LGHNA and CDR2 YSLEER. The CDR3 runs to 18 residues. The V and J ends lost 0 bases and 0 bases, in that order; junction bases with no gene match: 4. This CDR3 is CASSQETSGGPSTDTQYF. CDR3 DNA: TGCGCCAGCAGCCAAGAAACTAGCGGGGGGCCTAGCACAGATACGCAGTATTTT.

On this clone: This sample includes further DNA sequences coding for the same CDR3. The chain carries TRBV5-1 and TRBJ1-3; D might be TRBD1 (5 bases). Trimming took off 5 bases at V and 0 bases at J, with 12 bases between the two ends. The CDR3 spans 15 residues. The germline CDR1 and CDR2 sequences are SGHRS and YFSETQ. CDR3 sequence reads: CASSLAGLSGNTIYF. The CDR3 DNA reads TGCGCCAGCAGTCTTGCAGGGCTCTCTGGAAACACCATATATTTT.

This clone was observed a handful of times. The chain uses TRBV9 and TRBJ1-1; D is possibly TRBD1 (6 bases). Per the germline V gene, CDR1 is SGDLS and CDR2 is YYNGEE. V was cut by 3 bases and J by 11 bases, with 20 bases left in between. This CDR3 comprises 14 residues. The CDR3 sequence is CASSAQGGLLGAFF. As DNA, the CDR3 is TGTGCCAGCAGCGCACAGGGTGGTCTATTGGGGGCTTTCTTT.

V is TRBV28 and J is TRBJ2-1, with 13 bases that match TRBD2. In germline, CDR1 is MDHEN, CDR2 SYDVKM. Trimming removed 6 bases from V and 4 bases from J; junction bases left unmatched: 15. The CDR3 extends over 19 amino acids. The DNA of the CDR3 is TGTGCCAGCAGCTCGACTAGCGGGGGGACAACCTCCTTTTACAATGAGCAGTTCTTC. Translating it yields CASSSTSGGTTSFYNEQFF.

The chain links TRBV24-1 to TRBJ1-2; 9 bases align to TRBD1. The CDR3 is 18 amino acids. V trimming: 5 bases; J trimming: 5 bases; junction bases outside the gene matches: 17. Germline loops: CDR1 KGHDR, CDR2 SFDVKD. The DNA for the CDR3 is TGTGCCACCAGTGCACCAATGGGGACAGGGAGCTTCCAGTATGGCTACACCTTC. Its translation is CATSAPMGTGSFQYGYTF.

V usage is TRBV9 and J usage is TRBJ2-3; TRBD1 aligns across 7 bases. CDR3 length: 15 residues. Germline V CDR1 and CDR2: SGDLS, YYNGEE. V dropped 0 bases and J dropped 7; count of bases not matched to a gene: 8. DNA for the CDR3: TGTGCCAGCAGCGTAGGCCAGGGGGAAGGGAATACGCAGTATTTT. Translation: CASSVGQGEGNTQYF.